This T cell receptor beta chain came from a study of T cells in Graves' hyperthyroidism and ophthalmopathy (dated by TCRdb to the late 2010s). Describing the broader study: Peripheral blood samples were taken at initial diagnosis, before any treatment was given. A discovery cohort of about a hundred patients, about 40 with Graves' ophthalmopathy and 55 to 60 with stable Graves' hyperthyroidism, was used to find distinguishing TCR V-J signatures. Prospective prediction of ophthalmopathy was tested in an independent validation cohort of 18 to 20 hyperthyroidism patients and some 17 patients who later progressed to ophthalmopathy. The approximately 98 discovery patients were randomly divided into training and test sets at a 7:3 ratio. In addition, the study compared T-cell repertoires in thyroid tissue and in blood from several Graves' hyperthyroidism patients. Once sampling was done, hyperthyroidism patients were given methimazole at a starting dose of 30 mg daily, whereas ophthalmopathy patients were given high-dose intravenous methylprednisolone. The paper describes TCR Vbeta CDR3 sequencing of 135 peripheral blood samples, made up of roughly 40 ophthalmopathy patients, roughly 72 hyperthyroidism patients and 17 progressor patients.

Amplification of TCR beta CDR3 regions was carried out from RNA transcripts. The first round of RT-PCR for the TCR CDR3 was performed with the HTBI primer set and the Qiagen OneStep RT-PCR kit. The libraries were constructed in a second round of multiplex PCR and then size-selected and purified. Paired-end sequencing of the libraries was performed with 100 bp reads on an Illumina HiSeq2000. In the authors' own workflow: Raw data were processed with SOAPnuke, discarding reads with adapters, uncalled bases, mean Phred below 15, or no exact constant-primer or identifier match. High-quality paired reads were merged with COPE v1.2.5, and unique nucleotide sequences were defined as clonotypes. Clonotypes were aligned to IMGT TRBV, TRBD and TRBJ reference segments using MiTCR v1.1. Analysis was restricted to V-J combinations with a frequency above 0.0001, which covered roughly 99% of repertoires. A TCS score was defined as the ratio between F50 (clonal expansion) and ExV (chaos), using BLOSUM62-based TCRdist between CDR3 peptides within each V-J. Welch's t-statistics and random forest reduced 450 to 600 V-J features to under 15, which were used in a naive Bayes classifier (R e1071). The public sequencing data were trimmed at Q25 with fastp and processed into clonotypes with MiXCR by TCRdb, which kept only in-frame beta chains. Rows with one shared CDR3 protein collapse into an entry with the most common genes and DNA. The V and J calls come from TCRdb's annotation, not from the publication. The sample includes some 400,000 distinct CDR3 sequences, with approximately 20% observed a single time. Clones ranked in the top ten supply 3% to 4% of the sample.

Stable Graves' hyperthyroidism was defined as the absence of progression to ophthalmopathy over 18 months of follow-up. Hyperthyroidism patients were newly diagnosed, with disease duration under 2 months, and aged 18 to 65 years. Exclusion was applied to patients with uncontrolled infections, other autoimmune diseases, pregnancy or lactation. Clinical symptoms, serum thyroxine and TRAb, thyroid ultrasound, and orbital computed tomography formed the basis for the diagnoses. PBMCs were separated from approximately 9.9 ml of fresh peripheral blood using Ficoll-Paque density gradient centrifugation. Total RNA was extracted using Trizol reagent, and RNA quality was assessed on an Agilent 2100 Bioanalyzer. Counted from cysteine to phenylalanine, this CDR3 has 11 amino acids. The sequence is cut down to CDR3 DNA, 33 bases in frame from base 1. The CDR1 and CDR2 encoded by the germline V gene are SGDLS and YYNGEE. The germline ends are 11 bases apart after V is trimmed by 7 bases and J by 8 bases.

A remark on this clonotype: Its binding antigen is unknown. Base qualities are not at hand, and no much larger clone is one base apart.

Points the paper makes about the study in general: Most expanded thyroid clonotypes (frequency above 0.001) were also found in blood, which suggests that blood repertoires may mirror thyroid immune responses. In validation, the model predicted progression to ophthalmopathy a median of roughly 6.5 months before onset, with roughly 68% sensitivity and almost 75% specificity. No statistical method was used to fix the sample size in advance, and group allocation was not hidden from the investigators. In cross-validation, a model built on a 13 V-J signature told ophthalmopathy apart from stable hyperthyroidism with approximately 90% sensitivity and about 81% specificity, and in testing the same model reached 80%/75%.

This TCR derives from a woman aged 18-35 years with Graves' hyperthyroidism. In this chain, TRBV9 is recombined with TRBJ2-3; TRBD1 might be the D gene, on 6 matching bases. The specimen was blood. The CDR3 sequence is CASLLGATQYF. The sequenced DNA is TGTGCCAGCTTGCTGGGGGCTACGCAGTATTTT.